The 26 T cell receptor beta chains presented below share a single source sample, sequenced in a study of blood T cell repertoires in COVID-19. Libraries were prepared by immunoSEQ multiplex PCR; TCRdb keeps only in-frame clonotypes and omits some of them. The sample lists 95,000 to 110,000 clones; 89% were seen once. The specimen was peripheral blood. These receptors all stem from an elderly woman in a cohort sampled during active COVID-19.

J is TRBJ1-1 and V is TRBV7-9, with 7 bases fitting TRBD1. With V trimmed by 5 bases and J by 0 bases, 6 bases remained unmatched. The germline V gene has CDR1 SEHNR and CDR2 FQNEAQ (reference sequence). This CDR3 is 15 amino acids long. This chain's CDR3 is CASSLTGDMNTEAFF. CDR3 bases: TGTGCCAGCAGCCTAACAGGGGACATGAACACTGAAGCTTTCTTT.

This rearrangement joins TRBV4-1 to TRBJ2-7; no definite D call. V was cut by 3 bases and J by 0 bases, with 9 bases left in between. CDR1 and CDR2 from the germline V gene are MGHRA and YSYEKL. CDR3 length: 14 amino acids. This CDR3 is CASSQPGSSYEQYF. The CDR3 region has the DNA TGCGCCAGCAGCCAGCCAGGAAGCTCCTACGAGCAGTACTTC.

The chain couples TRBV18 to TRBJ2-3; D unresolved. This CDR3 is 14 amino acids long. Germline V gene data show CDR1 as KGHSH and CDR2 as LQKENI. Between the trimmed V and J ends, which lost 5 bases and 0 bases, there was a span of 9 bases. The CDR3 spells CASSARSSTDTQYF. CDR3 in DNA: TGTGCCAGCTCAGCCAGGTCTAGCACAGATACGCAGTATTTT.

The rearrangement uses TRBV5-4 and TRBJ2-2, with 8 bases that match TRBD2. Germline V CDR1 and CDR2: SGHNT, YYREEE (reference sequence). Germline trimming cut 5 bases from V and 4 bases from J; bases unmatched to any gene: 10. This CDR3 contains 16 residues. CDR3 residues: CASSSGGGTITGELFF. CDR3 nucleotides: TGTGCCAGCAGTTCAGGCGGGGGGACTATCACCGGGGAGCTGTTTTTT.

The genes are TRBV11-2 and TRBJ1-5; D is perhaps TRBD1 (5 bases). CDR3 size: 16 residues. Germline CDR1 is SGHAT and CDR2 is FQNNGV. The V gene lost 1 base and the J gene lost 5 bases, with 15 bases spanning the gap. CDR3 in DNA: TGTGCCAGCAGCTTAGGGGCCGGGGGGGGTGATCAGCCCCAGCATTTT. Its protein product is CASSLGAGGGDQPQHF.

V is TRBV5-5 and J is TRBJ2-7, with a possible D match to TRBD2 (5 bases). The CDR3 has 14 residues. Germline V gene data show CDR1 as SGHKS and CDR2 as YYEKEE (reference sequence). V lost 0 bases and J lost 3, with 10 bases in between. CDR3 bases: TGTGCCAGCAGCTTGGAGAGGACTGTCTACGAGCAGTACTTC. Encoded protein: CASSLERTVYEQYF.

The chain joins TRBV19 to TRBJ1-3; D possibly corresponds to TRBD1 (6 bases). V was shortened by 4 bases and J by 0 bases, with 10 bases between the two germline ends. The CDR3 is 15 amino acids. CDR1 LNHDA and CDR2 SQIVND come from the germline V gene (reference sequence). The CDR3 DNA is TGTGCCAGTAGTACCGACAGGCTCTCTGGAAACACCATATATTTT. This gives the protein CASSTDRLSGNTIYF. The full variable domain, rest sourced from reference TRBV19 and TRBJ1-3, is DGGITQSPKYLFRKEGQNVTLSCEQNLNHDAMYWYRQDPGQGLRLIYYSQIVNDFQKGDIAEGYSVSREKKESFPLTVTSAQKNPTAFYLCASSTDRLSGNTIYFGEGSWLTVV.

The CDR3 nucleotides are TGTGCCAGCTCACCTCGTGAGGGCCCTAACTATGGCTACACCTTC. As protein: CASSPREGPNYGYTF. This chain connects TRBV18 to TRBJ1-2, with D unresolved. The germline CDR1 and CDR2 sequences are KGHSH and LQKENI. The CDR3 sequence is 15 residues long. V lost 3 bases to trimming and J lost 0 bases, with 11 bases between them.

This clone was counted only a few times. V is TRBV5-6 and J is TRBJ2-1, with 9 bases that match TRBD1. The CDR3 loop spans 16 amino acids. V lost 4 bases, J lost 5 bases, and 10 bases stayed unmatched. Germline CDR1 and CDR2: SGHDT and YYEEEE. The CDR3, as DNA: TGTGCCAGCAGCCCAAGGGGGGACAGGGTAAACAATGAGCAGTTCTTC. Translated: CASSPRGDRVNNEQFF. Complete variable domain (other parts from reference TRBV5-6 and TRBJ2-1): DAGVTQSPTHLIKTRGQQVTLRCSPKSGHDTVSWYQQALGQGPQFIFQYYEEEERQRGNFPDRFSGHQFPNYSSELNVNALLLGDSALYLCASSPRGDRVNNEQFFGPGTRLTVL.

This clone was counted a few times. The rearrangement uses TRBV29-1 and TRBJ2-3, with D perhaps matching TRBD1 (6 bases). V was shortened by 4 bases and J by 0 bases, with 14 bases between the two germline ends. The germline V gene has CDR1 SQVTM and CDR2 ANQGSEA. The CDR3 contains 15 residues. Written as DNA, the CDR3 is TGCAGCGTTGTAGGGGGATCAACTAGCACAGATACGCAGTATTTT. This gives the protein CSVVGGSTSTDTQYF.

This clone was recorded once. The chain links TRBV5-8 to TRBJ2-1, with D unclear. The CDR3 loop spans 13 amino acids. Between the trimmed V and J ends, which lost 2 bases and 0 bases, there was a span of 3 bases. In germline, CDR1 is SGHTS, CDR2 YDEGEE. The CDR3: CASSFNSYNEQFF. DNA of the CDR3: TGTGCCAGCAGCTTTAACTCCTACAATGAGCAGTTCTTC.

This clone was seen a handful of times. This CDR3 reads CASSPRLAAYEQYF. CDR3 DNA sequence: TGTGCCAGCAGCCCCCGGCTAGCGGCCTACGAGCAGTACTTC. The chain employs TRBV3-1 (or the pseudogene TRBV3-2) and TRBJ2-7, with 7 bases matching TRBD2. CDR1 LGHDT and CDR2 YNNKEL come from the germline V gene (reference sequence). The CDR3 is made up of 14 amino acids. The V segment lost 4 bases and the J segment 2 bases; nucleotides outside the gene matches: 5.

This clone was seen more than once but under ten times. This chain uses TRBV11-2 with TRBJ1-3; no clear D gene. Trimming removed 0 bases from V and 2 bases from J, with 8 bases in between. Germline loops: CDR1 SGHAT, CDR2 FQNNGV. This CDR3 has 15 amino acids. CDR3 loop: CASSLDLGAGNTIYF. The CDR3 DNA follows: TGTGCCAGCAGCTTAGATCTAGGCGCTGGAAACACCATATATTTT.

The genes are TRBV7-2 and TRBJ2-1, with D unclear. Germline CDR1 is SGHTA and CDR2 is FQGNSA. The CDR3 is 15 residues long. Between the trimmed V and J ends, which lost 1 base and 2 bases, there was a span of 9 bases. The CDR3 DNA reads TGTGCCAGCAGCTTAGAGCTAACCACCTACAATGAGCAGTTCTTC. It codes for CASSLELTTYNEQFF.

V usage is TRBV19 and J usage is TRBJ2-7; D might be TRBD2 (6 bases). Trimming left V 5 bases short and J 7 bases short, with 21 bases between. Germline V gene data show CDR1 as LNHDA and CDR2 as SQIVND (reference sequence). The length of the CDR3 is 15 residues. The CDR3 protein is CASSSASGGNLEQYF. Written as DNA, the CDR3 is TGTGCCAGTAGTTCAGCGAGTGGCGGGAATTTAGAGCAGTACTTC.

This clone was seen a handful of times. The chain employs TRBV7-2 and TRBJ2-3; TRBD2 is a possible D gene (5 bases). CDR3 length: 15 residues. Germline loops: CDR1 SGHTA, CDR2 FQGNSA. Between the trimmed V and J ends, which lost 1 base and 0 bases, there was a span of 8 bases. CDR3 coding DNA: TGTGCCAGCAGCTTAGGGACGGGGAGCACAGATACGCAGTATTTT. Amino acid sequence: CASSLGTGSTDTQYF.

The chain uses TRBV27 and TRBJ2-7; no clear D. CDR3 size: 12 residues. Germline loops: CDR1 MNHEY, CDR2 SMNVEV (reference sequence). V was cut by 3 bases and J by 6 bases, with 9 bases left in between. DNA of the CDR3: TGTGCCAGCAGTTTCCTCGACTCCGAGCAGTACTTC. It encodes CASSFLDSEQYF.

V gene TRBV5-1 combines with J gene TRBJ1-1; TRBD1 matches 9 bases. Germline CDR1 reads SGHRS; CDR2 reads YFSETQ. The length of the CDR3 is 15 residues. The V segment lost 3 bases and the J segment 4 bases; nucleotides outside the gene matches: 7. CDR3 DNA: TGCGCCAGCAGCTGGTCGGGACAGGGAGGCACTGAAGCTTTCTTT. Amino acid sequence: CASSWSGQGGTEAFF.

The rearrangement joins TRBV7-2 to TRBJ1-2; a possible D gene is TRBD1 (5 bases). V lost 2 bases to trimming and J lost 6 bases, with 13 bases between them. The CDR3 is 14 amino acids. Per germline, CDR1 SGHTA and CDR2 FQGNSA. The CDR3 coding sequence is TGTGCCAGCAGCTTACAGGGAAGTCATGATGGCTACACCTTC. Translating it yields CASSLQGSHDGYTF. Looking up the rest from reference TRBV7-2 and TRBJ1-2 gives the full variable domain: GAGVSQSPSNKVTEKGKDVELRCDPISGHTALYWYRQSLGQGLEFLIYFQGNSAPDKSGLPSDRFSAERTGGSVSTLTIQRTQQEDSAVYLCASSLQGSHDGYTFGSGTRLTVV.

The chain is built from TRBV10-1 and TRBJ1-2; 9 bases map to TRBD1. J gave up 7 bases and V 3 bases, and 9 bases lay outside the gene matches. The germline gives CDR1 WNHNN, CDR2 SYGVQD (reference sequence). The CDR3 totals 15 residues. The chain's CDR3 is CASSDTGGARVGYTF. The DNA for the CDR3 is TGCGCCAGCAGTGATACAGGGGGCGCAAGGGTTGGCTACACCTTC.

The CDR3 region has the DNA TGTGCCACCAGCAGGGACAGCCAAGAGACCCAGTACTTC. Translating it yields CATSRDSQETQYF. J is TRBJ2-5 and V is TRBV15; tentative D call: TRBD1 (6 bases). The V end lost 3 bases, the J end lost 1 base, and 6 bases lay between the germline ends. Germline CDR1 LNHNV, CDR2 YYDKDF (reference sequence). CDR3 length: 13 amino acids.

The chain uses TRBV5-8 and TRBJ2-3; no clear D. There are 14 residues in the CDR3. Germline lookup yields CDR1 SGHTS and CDR2 YDEGEE. V dropped 0 bases and J dropped 3 bases, with 8 bases sitting between them. CDR3 protein: CASSLAQATDTQYF. As DNA, the CDR3 is TGTGCCAGCAGCTTGGCGCAGGCAACAGATACGCAGTATTTT.

V is TRBV28 and J is TRBJ1-1; D is possibly TRBD1 (5 bases). The germline V gene encodes CDR1 MDHEN and CDR2 SYDVKM. Trimming shortened V by 4 bases and J by 11 bases, and 11 bases separated the two germline ends. This CDR3 is built from 11 residues. The CDR3 region has the DNA TGTGCCAGCAGTTCCGGGGAGGGGGCTTTCTTT. It yields the protein CASSSGEGAFF. Full variable domain (remainder filled in from reference TRBV28 and TRBJ1-1): DVKVTQSSRYLVKRTGEKVFLECVQDMDHENMFWYRQDPGLGLRLIYFSYDVKMKEKGDIPEGYSVSREKKERFSLILESASTNQTSMYLCASSSGEGAFFGQGTRLTVV.

The rearrangement uses TRBV11-3 and TRBJ1-2; D call uncertain. CDR3 length equals 13 residues. Germline V gene sequence: CDR1 SGHNT, CDR2 YENEEA. V was cut by 5 bases and J by 8 bases, with 15 bases left in between. CDR3 residues: CASSREFGEGYTF. The CDR3, as DNA: TGTGCCAGCAGCCGGGAGTTTGGGGAGGGCTACACCTTC.

The rearrangement uses TRBV5-1 and TRBJ2-2; D gene ambiguous. The CDR3 covers 15 residues. The germline gives CDR1 SGHRS, CDR2 YFSETQ. V lost 4 bases and J 4 bases, leaving 14 bases between the germline ends. CDR3 protein: CASSTPETLTGELFF. The CDR3 coding sequence is TGCGCCAGCAGCACGCCGGAGACCCTCACCGGGGAGCTGTTTTTT. Together with reference TRBV5-1 and TRBJ2-2, the CDR3 gives the full variable domain: KAGVTQTPRYLIKTRGQQVTLSCSPISGHRSVSWYQQTPGQGLQFLFEYFSETQRNKGNFPGRFSGRQFSNSRSEMNVSTLELGDSALYLCASSTPETLTGELFFGEGSRLTVL.

This sequence joins TRBV19 and TRBJ1-1; D gene ambiguous. The germline V gene encodes CDR1 LNHDA and CDR2 SQIVND (reference sequence). Trimming shortened V by 3 bases and J by 1 base, and 9 bases separated the two germline ends. The CDR3 contains 14 residues. The CDR3 sequence: CASSMYSRNTEAFF. The CDR3 DNA is TGTGCCAGTAGTATGTATAGTCGGAACACTGAAGCTTTCTTT.